The TCR beta chain described here comes from a study of blood T cell repertoires in COVID-19. Study overall: COVID-19 samples, acute and convalescent, were from the United States, Italy and Spain. PBMCs, B-cell-depleted T cells, or T cells provided the cDNA or gDNA that made up the material.

Original methodology: Amplification from reference gene primers served as the basis for estimated nucleated cell counts. The repertoire was sequenced with immunoSEQ multiplex PCR; TCRdb's copy has only in-frame clones and lacks some. The D gene and trimming were derived from the DNA, and the V and J assignments and clone size from that table. Among around 160,000 clones, 81% were seen once, and the ten largest hold roughly 8%. The sequence was collected from a human donor with acute or convalescent COVID-19. The donor label of this sample is uncertain. The sequenced material came from peripheral blood.

CDR3: CASSRPRGGINEQFF. In DNA form, the CDR3 reads TGTGCCAGCAGCCGACCCCGGGGGGGGATCAATGAGCAGTTCTTC. This chain uses TRBV5-6 with TRBJ2-1; 8 nucleotides line up with TRBD2. The germline V gene encodes CDR1 SGHDT and CDR2 YYEEEE. Losses at the gene ends were 4 bases for V and 6 bases for J; bases not matched to a gene: 9. The CDR3 contains 15 residues. Based on the CDR3 plus reference TRBV5-6 and TRBJ2-1, the full variable domain is DAGVTQSPTHLIKTRGQQVTLRCSPKSGHDTVSWYQQALGQGPQFIFQYYEEEERQRGNFPDRFSGHQFPNYSSELNVNALLLGDSALYLCASSRPRGGINEQFFGPGTRLTVL.